This TCR beta chain was found in a study of T cell responses to AZD1222 COVID-19 vaccine. Study summary: Second doses at about 4 or about 12 weeks were pooled. Study-wide results and caveats: Researchers report vaccine-associated CD4 TCRs spanning spike, with dominance at 160-218 and 743-854.

The repertoire was sequenced with immunoSEQ multiplex PCR; TCRdb's copy has only in-frame clones and lacks some. The table has 100,000 to 130,000 clones, more than 70% seen once; the top ten hold 3.3%. Germline loops: CDR1 MNHNS, CDR2 SASEGT. V lost 3 bases, J lost 5 bases, and 6 bases stayed unmatched. CDR3 size: 15 residues. This clone was observed a single time. Its antigen is not known. The sample in question was peripheral blood, obtained on day 0 of AZD1222 vaccination. The TCR originated in an adult in good health. This chain joins TRBV6-1 and TRBJ1-2, with 10 positions matching TRBD1. CDR3 in DNA: TGTGCCAGCAGTGATCCGGGACAGGGGACTTATGGCTACACCTTC. It is translated as CASSDPGQGTYGYTF.